This TCR beta chain was recorded in a study of blood T cell dynamics during melanoma immunotherapy. Study context: Metastatic melanoma patients received first-line pembrolizumab or nivolumab plus ipilimumab. General study results and limits: At W3, later disease-control patients showed bifurcated PBMC repertoire changes, unlike progressors.

This clone occurred a few times. The antigen remains unidentified. The table came from immunoSEQ multiplex PCR; TCRdb's copy has only in-frame clones and leaves some out. The table has 20,000 to 30,000 clones, around nine tenths seen once; the top ten hold 3.5% to 6%. Time point of the sample: pre-treatment baseline. Trimming removed 4 bases from V and 3 bases from J; junction bases left unmatched: 9. CDR3 size: 15 residues. CDR1 and CDR2 from the germline V gene are MGHRA and YSYEKL. This chain connects TRBV4-1 to TRBJ2-7, with 7 bases aligning to TRBD1. Sample: blood, taken from a patient treated with checkpoint blockade. The sequence was collected from a human donor with melanoma. CDR3: CASSLRTGSGYEQYF. The CDR3 nucleotides read TGCGCCAGCAGCCTCCGGACAGGAAGCGGCTACGAGCAGTACTTC.